This TCR beta chain was observed in a study of blood T cell repertoires in COVID-19 (TCRdb year 2020). Study-wide context: Samples from collaborators originated in the United States, Italy and Spain and spanned both the acute and convalescent phases of COVID-19. The prospective study material was composed of cDNA or gDNA derived from T cells, B-cell-depleted T cells, or PBMCs. The dataset comprised deeply sampled blood TCRbeta repertoires from subjects exposed to, actively infected with, or recovered from COVID-19. The repertoires were made available in a free public database intended to serve as a resource for research on the immune response to SARS-CoV-2. Samples came from the ongoing ImmuneRACE study (first 160 participants) plus 1,254 subjects from 6 global collaborators. The sample metadata nearly always contained a de-identified subject ID, COVID-19 status, age in years and sex. Where available, HLA class I and class II types were taken from metadata supplied by the sample provider and were not determined by assay-based typing.

A remark on this clone: Its antigen target is currently unknown. No base quality values were provided; no much bigger clone lies one nucleotide off.

Overall results and qualifications from the work: How much clinical and demographic metadata was included differed by source and by participant, and the metadata was provided uncurated.

According to the germline V gene, CDR1 reads MNHEY and CDR2 reads SVGEGT. Including the terminal cysteine and phenylalanine, the CDR3 comprises 17 residues. Only the CDR3 DNA stays, 51 bases, in frame from base 1. Unmatched junction bases come to 12, with V trimmed by 5 bases and J by 4 bases. TCRbeta CDR3 regions were amplified from genomic DNA using the immunoSEQ Assay, a bias-controlled multiplex PCR. The paper's processing steps were these. The number of nucleated cells in each sample was estimated from the amplification of reference gene primers within the assay. Sequence reads were collapsed and filtered to measure the absolute abundance of every unique TCRbeta CDR3 rearrangement. For each sample, productive Simpson clonality was calculated as the square root of Simpson's diversity index over productive rearrangements. TCRdb took this table from immuneACCESS and kept in-frame rearrangements with V and J called. Such tables lack part of the clones; where checked against another copy, unresolved V genes explain under half of the gap, and the rest is unexplained. V, J and clone size are those of that table, while D and trimming were read from the DNA. For this sample there are about 85,000 clones; about 90% appear just once. The ten largest clones add up to roughly 4% of the sample.

Collaborating institutions collected whole blood in K2EDTA tubes following their own protocols. Collaborator samples were shipped for TCRbeta analysis as frozen whole blood, isolated PBMCs, or DNA extracted from either sample type. The receptor comes from a woman older than 75 with active or convalescent COVID-19. In this chain, TRBV6-2 or TRBV6-3 is recombined with TRBJ2-3, with 10 middle bases fitting TRBD2. Sequencing input: peripheral blood. The CDR3 amino acid sequence is: CASSVNLSGRKPDTQYF. The DNA is TGTGCCAGCAGTGTGAATCTTAGCGGGAGGAAGCCAGATACGCAGTATTTT.